These T cell receptor beta chains were read from a single sample in a study of T-cell reconstitution after alpha-beta-depleted transplantation in children. TCRdb analysed the PCR reads with MiXCR anew, one entry per CDR3 protein. The sample lists around 200,000 distinct CDR3 sequences; 11% were seen once. The starting material was PBMCs, obtained before TCRalphabeta/CD19-depleted stem cell transplant. These receptors were collected from a child younger than two with acute myeloid leukemia, due to receive a stem cell transplant. Each CDR3 is given with its conserved first and last residue. D genes are given only for firm matches. Size tells how often a clone was seen (once, few, many) or the class of an expanded clone, and some rows leave it out.

CDR3 protein: CASSFGGTGELFF; CDR3 DNA: TGCGCCAGCAGCTTCGGGGGGACCGGGGAGCTGTTTTTT; clone size: many; J gene: TRBJ2-2; D gene: TRBD2; V gene: TRBV5-1
CDR3 protein: CASSLYQGPSQPQHF; CDR3 DNA: TGTGCCAGCAGCTTATACCAGGGCCCTTCGCAGCCCCAGCATTTT; clone size: .; J gene: TRBJ1-5; D gene: .; V gene: TRBV7-8
CDR3 protein: CASSSGLAGELFF; CDR3 DNA: TGTGCCAGCAGCTCAGGACTAGCCGGGGAGCTGTTTTTT; clone size: many; J gene: TRBJ2-2; D gene: TRBD2; V gene: TRBV11-2
CDR3 protein: CASSRLVDTQYF; CDR3 DNA: TGTGCCAGCAGCCGCCTAGTGGATACGCAGTATTTT; clone size: many; J gene: TRBJ2-3; D gene: .; V gene: TRBV14
CDR3 protein: CAWRATGAGANVLTF; CDR3 DNA: TGTGCCTGGAGGGCAACAGGGGCTGGGGCCAACGTCCTGACTTTC; clone size: .; J gene: TRBJ2-6; D gene: TRBD1; V gene: TRBV30
CDR3 protein: CSAMVPGGRAYEQYF; CDR3 DNA: TGCAGTGCTATGGTCCCGGGCGGGAGGGCCTACGAGCAGTACTTC; clone size: few; J gene: TRBJ2-7; D gene: TRBD2; V gene: TRBV20-1
CDR3 protein: CASSLSKGGGYEQYF; CDR3 DNA: TGTGCCAGCAGCTTATCCAAAGGGGGCGGCTACGAGCAGTACTTC; clone size: many; J gene: TRBJ2-7; D gene: TRBD1; V gene: TRBV11-1
CDR3 protein: CASSAPIAGVMYNEQFF; CDR3 DNA: TGTGCCAGCAGCGCCCCAATAGCGGGAGTAATGTACAATGAGCAGTTCTTC; clone size: many; J gene: TRBJ2-1; D gene: TRBD2; V gene: TRBV7-2
CDR3 protein: CASSLGQGMSGELFF; CDR3 DNA: TGTGCCAGCAGTTTGGGACAGGGGATGAGCGGGGAGCTGTTTTTT; clone size: many; J gene: TRBJ2-2; D gene: TRBD1; V gene: TRBV28
CDR3 protein: CASRWSGELFF; CDR3 DNA: TGTGCCAGCAGATGGAGCGGGGAGCTGTTTTTT; clone size: many; J gene: TRBJ2-2; D gene: .; V gene: TRBV27
CDR3 protein: CASSLPRLAGSTDTQYF; CDR3 DNA: TGTGCCAGCAGCTTACCGCGGTTAGCGGGTAGCACAGATACGCAGTATTTT; clone size: many; J gene: TRBJ2-3; D gene: TRBD2; V gene: TRBV7-2
CDR3 protein: CAWGGGENQPQHF; CDR3 DNA: TGTGCCTGGGGGGGGGGGGAAAATCAGCCCCAGCATTTT; clone size: few; J gene: TRBJ1-5; D gene: .; V gene: TRBV30
CDR3 protein: CASSSTSSYNEQFF; CDR3 DNA: TGTGCCAGCAGTTCGACAAGCTCCTACAATGAGCAGTTCTTC; clone size: many; J gene: TRBJ2-1; D gene: .; V gene: TRBV6-2/TRBV6-3
CDR3 protein: CSARVRGYEQYF; CDR3 DNA: TGCAGTGCTAGAGTCCGGGGCTACGAGCAGTACTTC; clone size: many; J gene: TRBJ2-7; D gene: .; V gene: TRBV20-1
CDR3 protein: CAISEFGGNEQFF; CDR3 DNA: TGTGCCATCAGTGAGTTCGGGGGCAATGAGCAGTTCTTC; clone size: many; J gene: TRBJ2-1; D gene: .; V gene: TRBV10-3
CDR3 protein: CASSSWDSLTGELFF; CDR3 DNA: TGTGCCAGCAGCTCCTGGGACAGCCTCACCGGGGAGCTGTTTTTT; clone size: many; J gene: TRBJ2-2; D gene: TRBD1; V gene: TRBV7-6
CDR3 protein: CASSLFPQGTGEKLFF; CDR3 DNA: TGCGCCAGCAGCTTGTTCCCCCAGGGGACAGGTGAAAAACTGTTTTTT; clone size: many; J gene: TRBJ1-4; D gene: TRBD1; V gene: TRBV5-1
CDR3 protein: CASRTNQGTGDYEQYF; CDR3 DNA: TGTGCCAGCAGGACTAACCAGGGGACAGGGGACTACGAGCAGTACTTC; clone size: .; J gene: TRBJ2-7; D gene: TRBD1; V gene: TRBV12-3/TRBV12-4
CDR3 protein: CASSFKAYGYTF; CDR3 DNA: TGTGCCAGCAGTTTTAAGGCCTATGGCTACACCTTC; clone size: many; J gene: TRBJ1-2; D gene: .; V gene: TRBV12-3/TRBV12-4
CDR3 protein: CASSTGQNPYEQYF; CDR3 DNA: TGCGCCAGCAGCACCGGACAAAACCCCTACGAGCAGTACTTC; clone size: many; J gene: TRBJ2-7; D gene: .; V gene: TRBV5-1
CDR3 protein: CASSRFTSGLGNEQFF; CDR3 DNA: TGTGCCAGCAGTAGATTCACTAGCGGATTAGGCAATGAGCAGTTCTTC; clone size: many; J gene: TRBJ2-1; D gene: TRBD2; V gene: TRBV7-9
CDR3 protein: CASTPWGGNTGELFF; CDR3 DNA: TGTGCCAGCACCCCCTGGGGAGGTAACACCGGGGAGCTGTTTTTT; clone size: .; J gene: TRBJ2-2; D gene: .; V gene: TRBV5-6
CDR3 protein: CASSAAGQIYGYTF; CDR3 DNA: TGTGCCAGCTCTGCTGCGGGACAAATTTATGGCTACACCTTC; clone size: many; J gene: TRBJ1-2; D gene: .; V gene: TRBV12-3/TRBV12-4
CDR3 protein: CASSPQGLWTDSTDTQYF; CDR3 DNA: TGTGCCAGCTCACCCCAAGGGCTTTGGACAGATAGCACAGATACGCAGTATTTT; clone size: many; J gene: TRBJ2-3; D gene: .; V gene: TRBV18
CDR3 protein: CASSLSPRGSKYGYTF; CDR3 DNA: TGTGCCAGCAGTTTATCGCCCAGGGGAAGTAAATATGGCTACACCTTC; clone size: .; J gene: TRBJ1-2; D gene: .; V gene: TRBV28
CDR3 protein: CSARDGAGDSYNEQFF; CDR3 DNA: TGCAGTGCTAGAGATGGGGCGGGGGACTCCTACAATGAGCAGTTCTTC; clone size: few; J gene: TRBJ2-1; D gene: TRBD2; V gene: TRBV20-1
CDR3 protein: CASSQGQPMNTEAFF; CDR3 DNA: TGTGCCAGCAGTCAGGGACAGCCCATGAACACTGAAGCTTTCTTT; clone size: many; J gene: TRBJ1-1; D gene: TRBD1; V gene: TRBV12-3/TRBV12-4
CDR3 protein: CASSKGTRLVTGELFF; CDR3 DNA: TGTGCCAGTAGTAAAGGGACTCGACTCGTCACCGGGGAGCTGTTTTTT; clone size: many; J gene: TRBJ2-2; D gene: .; V gene: TRBV19
CDR3 protein: CASRALWTGAHEQYF; CDR3 DNA: TGTGCCAGCAGGGCTCTCTGGACAGGGGCCCACGAGCAGTACTTC; clone size: many; J gene: TRBJ2-7; D gene: TRBD1; V gene: TRBV28
CDR3 protein: CASSEFGQAHNEQFF; CDR3 DNA: TGTGCCAGCAGCGAATTCGGACAGGCGCACAATGAGCAGTTCTTC; clone size: many; J gene: TRBJ2-1; D gene: TRBD1; V gene: TRBV12-3/TRBV12-4
CDR3 protein: CASSLGGTASYEQYF; CDR3 DNA: TGTGCCAGCAGCTTAGGCGGGACAGCCTCCTACGAGCAGTACTTC; clone size: many; J gene: TRBJ2-7; D gene: .; V gene: TRBV7-9
CDR3 protein: CASSSADRLVAFF; CDR3 DNA: TGTGCCAGCAGCTCCGCCGACAGGTTGGTAGCTTTCTTT; clone size: few; J gene: TRBJ1-1; D gene: .; V gene: TRBV7-3
CDR3 protein: CASSSSGRAHEQYF; CDR3 DNA: TGTGCCAGCAGTTCTAGCGGGAGAGCCCACGAGCAGTACTTC; clone size: many; J gene: TRBJ2-7; D gene: TRBD2; V gene: TRBV7-9
CDR3 protein: CASSPGSAGYEQYF; CDR3 DNA: TGTGCCAGCAGCCCGGGGTCGGCAGGGTACGAGCAGTACTTC; clone size: many; J gene: TRBJ2-7; D gene: .; V gene: TRBV7-9
CDR3 protein: CASSYPEQGLREQYF; CDR3 DNA: TGTGCCAGCAGTTACCCTGAACAGGGACTGCGCGAGCAGTACTTC; clone size: many; J gene: TRBJ2-7; D gene: .; V gene: TRBV6-5
CDR3 protein: CAGSGDSEGSPLHF; CDR3 DNA: TGTGCCGGCAGCGGGGACAGTGAGGGTTCACCCCTCCACTTT; clone size: .; J gene: TRBJ1-6; D gene: TRBD1; V gene: TRBV2
CDR3 protein: CAISEAGPENTEAFF; CDR3 DNA: TGTGCCATCAGTGAAGCCGGGCCCGAGAACACTGAAGCTTTCTTT; clone size: many; J gene: TRBJ1-1; D gene: .; V gene: TRBV10-3
CDR3 protein: CASSYSQYF; CDR3 DNA: TGTGCCAGCAGTTATTCGCAGTATTTT; clone size: many; J gene: TRBJ2-3; D gene: .; V gene: TRBV27
CDR3 protein: CASSSGTHTSNTEAFF; CDR3 DNA: TGCGCCAGCAGCTCGGGGACCCATACCTCGAACACTGAAGCTTTCTTT; clone size: .; J gene: TRBJ1-1; D gene: .; V gene: TRBV5-1
CDR3 protein: CASSRDGSYTGELFF; CDR3 DNA: TGTGCCAGCAGCCGGGACGGATCCTACACCGGGGAGCTGTTTTTT; clone size: many; J gene: TRBJ2-2; D gene: .; V gene: TRBV5-5
CDR3 protein: CASSRTEVTYEQYF; CDR3 DNA: TGTGCCAGCAGCCGGACCGAAGTAACCTACGAGCAGTACTTC; clone size: many; J gene: TRBJ2-7; D gene: .; V gene: TRBV7-8
CDR3 protein: CASGSRVLRRNIQYF; CDR3 DNA: TGTGCCAGCGGCTCCCGGGTCCTCCGACGGAACATTCAGTACTTC; clone size: once; J gene: TRBJ2-4; D gene: .; V gene: TRBV5-6
CDR3 protein: CASSFNGAGNEQFF; CDR3 DNA: TGTGCCAGCAGCTTCAATGGGGCAGGGAATGAGCAGTTCTTC; clone size: many; J gene: TRBJ2-1; D gene: .; V gene: TRBV7-9
CDR3 protein: CASSPRLTHEQYF; CDR3 DNA: TGTGCCAGCTCACCACGCCTAACCCACGAGCAGTACTTC; clone size: few; J gene: TRBJ2-7; D gene: .; V gene: TRBV18
CDR3 protein: CASRGYRNTEAFF; CDR3 DNA: TGTGCCAGCAGGGGATATAGGAACACTGAAGCTTTCTTT; clone size: many; J gene: TRBJ1-1; D gene: .; V gene: TRBV2
CDR3 protein: CASSFYSPGSVGLFF; CDR3 DNA: TGTGCCAGCAGTTTTTACTCCCCCGGGTCGGTAGGGCTGTTTTTT; clone size: many; J gene: TRBJ2-2; D gene: .; V gene: TRBV27
CDR3 protein: CASRESGELFF; CDR3 DNA: TGTGCCAGCAGGGAGTCTGGGGAGCTGTTTTTT; clone size: many; J gene: TRBJ2-2; D gene: .; V gene: TRBV12-3/TRBV12-4
CDR3 protein: CSATFTSGGQETQYF; CDR3 DNA: TGCAGTGCGACCTTTACTAGCGGGGGACAAGAGACCCAGTACTTC; clone size: many; J gene: TRBJ2-5; D gene: TRBD2; V gene: TRBV20-1
CDR3 protein: CATSSPHRSYNEQFF; CDR3 DNA: TGTGCCACCAGCTCCCCCCACCGATCCTACAATGAGCAGTTCTTC; clone size: few; J gene: TRBJ2-1; D gene: .; V gene: TRBV15
CDR3 protein: CSARPRGPPYNEQFF; CDR3 DNA: TGCAGTGCTAGGCCGCGAGGTCCCCCCTACAATGAGCAGTTCTTC; clone size: many; J gene: TRBJ2-1; D gene: .; V gene: TRBV20-1
CDR3 protein: CSARQGAGTEAFF; CDR3 DNA: TGCAGTGCAAGACAGGGGGCGGGGACTGAAGCTTTCTTT; clone size: many; J gene: TRBJ1-1; D gene: TRBD1; V gene: TRBV20-1
CDR3 protein: CASSLGRSRYTF; CDR3 DNA: TGTGCCAGCAGCTTGGGGCGGAGCCGCTACACCTTC; clone size: many; J gene: TRBJ1-2; D gene: .; V gene: TRBV11-2
CDR3 protein: CASSLVAGGNQPQHF; CDR3 DNA: TGTGCCAGCAGTTTGGTGGCAGGGGGCAATCAGCCCCAGCATTTT; clone size: many; J gene: TRBJ1-5; D gene: .; V gene: TRBV28
CDR3 protein: CASSRRGAPGTDTQYF; CDR3 DNA: TGTGCCAGCAGCCGACGGGGGGCTCCTGGCACAGATACGCAGTATTTT; clone size: many; J gene: TRBJ2-3; D gene: .; V gene: TRBV6-5
CDR3 protein: CASSSLRDRPYEQYF; CDR3 DNA: TGTGCCAGCAGCTCCCTCCGGGACAGACCTTACGAGCAGTACTTC; clone size: .; J gene: TRBJ2-7; D gene: TRBD1; V gene: TRBV11-2
CDR3 protein: CASSTGTSSSTDTQYF; CDR3 DNA: TGTGCCAGCAGCACCGGGACTAGCTCTAGCACAGATACGCAGTATTTT; clone size: .; J gene: TRBJ2-3; D gene: TRBD2; V gene: TRBV7-2
CDR3 protein: CASSFGQNTGELFF; CDR3 DNA: TGTGCCAGCAGCTTTGGCCAGAACACCGGGGAGCTGTTTTTT; clone size: many; J gene: TRBJ2-2; D gene: .; V gene: TRBV7-3
CDR3 protein: CASSSPGGRNTGELFF; CDR3 DNA: TGTGCCAGCAGCTCGCCAGGGGGCAGGAACACCGGGGAGCTGTTTTTT; clone size: few; J gene: TRBJ2-2; D gene: TRBD1; V gene: TRBV7-6
CDR3 protein: CASSPGHTEQYF; CDR3 DNA: TGTGCCAGCAGCCCGGGACATACCGAGCAGTACTTC; clone size: many; J gene: TRBJ2-7; D gene: .; V gene: TRBV14